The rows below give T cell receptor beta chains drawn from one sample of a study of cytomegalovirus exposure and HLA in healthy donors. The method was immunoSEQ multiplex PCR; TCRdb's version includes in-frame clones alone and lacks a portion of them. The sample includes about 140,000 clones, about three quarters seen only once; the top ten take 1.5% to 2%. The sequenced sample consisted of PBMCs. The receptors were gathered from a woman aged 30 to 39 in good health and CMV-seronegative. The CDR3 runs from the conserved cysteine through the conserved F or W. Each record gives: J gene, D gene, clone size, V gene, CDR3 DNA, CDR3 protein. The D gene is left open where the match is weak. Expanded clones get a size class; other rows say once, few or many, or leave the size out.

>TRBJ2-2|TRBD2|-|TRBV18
TGTGCCAGCTCATCGAGGACTAGCGGGATTGGGGACACCGGGGAGCTGTTTTTT
CASSSRTSGIGDTGELFF
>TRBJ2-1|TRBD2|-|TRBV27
TGTGCCAGCAGCCCAAGGGCGGGAGGGGGGGCTGAGCAGTTCTTC
CASSPRAGGGAEQFF
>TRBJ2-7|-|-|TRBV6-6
TGTGCCAGCAGTTACTCGAGTCTGGGCTTATACGAGCAGTACTTC
CASSYSSLGLYEQYF
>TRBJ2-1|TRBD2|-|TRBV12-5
TGTGCTAGTGGTTTGGTACTCGGGGGGAGAAATTACAATGAGCAGTTCTTC
CASGLVLGGRNYNEQFF
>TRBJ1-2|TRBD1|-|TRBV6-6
TGTGCCAGCAGTTACGCGGACAGGGGTGTTAGGGGCTACACCTTC
CASSYADRGVRGYTF
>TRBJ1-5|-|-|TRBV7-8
TGTGCCAGCAGCTTAGGTCTTAATCAGCCCCAGCATTTT
CASSLGLNQPQHF
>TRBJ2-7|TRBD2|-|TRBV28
TGTGCCAGCAATCTCAGGGAGGGCGAGCAGTACTTC
CASNLREGEQYF
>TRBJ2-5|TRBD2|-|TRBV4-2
TGTGCCAGCAGCCGTAGCGGGGGGGTCCAAGAGACCCAGTACTTC
CASSRSGGVQETQYF
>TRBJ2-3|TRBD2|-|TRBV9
TGTGCCAGCAGACGGGGGGGGGCTGAAGATACGCAGTATTTT
CASRRGGAEDTQYF
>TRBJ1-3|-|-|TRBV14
TGTGCCAGCAGCCAAGATTTTTTACAGGGACGAAACACCATATATTTT
CASSQDFLQGRNTIYF
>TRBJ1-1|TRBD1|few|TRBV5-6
TGTGCCAGCAGCGGTTGGACAGGGAACACTGAAGCTTTCTTT
CASSGWTGNTEAFF
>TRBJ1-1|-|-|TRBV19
TGTGCCAGTAGTATGCCGGGATCCAACACTGAAGCTTTCTTT
CASSMPGSNTEAFF
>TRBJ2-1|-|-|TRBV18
TGTGCCAGCTCACCGGGACAGGGGTCGACTAGCGGGATCTACAATGAGCAGTTCTTC
CASSPGQGSTSGIYNEQFF
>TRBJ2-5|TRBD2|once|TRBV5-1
TGCGCCAGCAGCTCCCTACTAGCGGGAGGACAAGAGACCCAGTACTTC
CASSSLLAGGQETQYF
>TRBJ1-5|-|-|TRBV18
TGTGCCAGCTCACCACGGGGAGCCTCCGATAGCAATCAGCCCCAGCATTTT
CASSPRGASDSNQPQHF
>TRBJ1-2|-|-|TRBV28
TGTGCCAGCAGTTCTACCGAGTATGGCTACACCTTC
CASSSTEYGYTF
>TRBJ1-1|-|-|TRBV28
TGTGCCAGCAGTCTCCGGGGGTTAACAAGAACTGAAGCTTTCTTT
CASSLRGLTRTEAFF
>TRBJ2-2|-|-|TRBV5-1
TGCGCCAGCAGCTTGGCCGTTTGGGATAGGCGGGAGAACACCGGGGAGCTGTTTTTT
CASSLAVWDRRENTGELFF
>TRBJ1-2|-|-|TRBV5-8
TGTGCCAGCAGGTCATCAGGTTTACTCTATGGCTACACCTTC
CASRSSGLLYGYTF
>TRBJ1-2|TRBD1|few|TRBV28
TGTGCCACGACAGGGGCTAACTATGGCTACACCTTC
CATTGANYGYTF
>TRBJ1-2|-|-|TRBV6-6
TGTGCCAGCAGCCCACCCGGGACTTATGGCTACACCTTC
CASSPPGTYGYTF
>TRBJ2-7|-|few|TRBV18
TGTGCCAGCTCACTCCGACTAGATGACGAGCAGTACTTC
CASSLRLDDEQYF
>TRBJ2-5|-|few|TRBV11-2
TGTGCCAGCAGCTCCCGACAGGGAGGGACCCAGTACTTC
CASSSRQGGTQYF
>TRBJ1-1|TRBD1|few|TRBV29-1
TGCAGCGTTGTGGGACAGGGCATATCTCGAGCTTTCTTT
CSVVGQGISRAFF
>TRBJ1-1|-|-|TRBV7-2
TGTGCCAGCAGCTTAGTTAGGAACACTGAAGCTTTCTTT
CASSLVRNTEAFF
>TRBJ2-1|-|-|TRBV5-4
TGTGCCAGCAGCTTGAGCCAATCGGCCGGGTTTGAGCAGTTCTTC
CASSLSQSAGFEQFF
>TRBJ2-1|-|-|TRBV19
TGTGCCAGTAGTATAGGGCATAACGAGCAGTTCTTC
CASSIGHNEQFF
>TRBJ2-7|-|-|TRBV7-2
TGTGCCAGCAGCACGACAGGATTCTACGAGCAGTACTTC
CASSTTGFYEQYF
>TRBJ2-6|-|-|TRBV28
TGTGCCAGCAGTCCCCGAAGGGGGTCTGGGGCCAACGTCCTGACTTTC
CASSPRRGSGANVLTF
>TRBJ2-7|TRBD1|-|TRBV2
TGTGCCCCAGGGGGTTCCCCCTACGAGCAGTACTTC
CAPGGSPYEQYF
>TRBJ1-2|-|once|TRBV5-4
TGTGCCAGCAGCTTGGTGTCGGACGGGGGAAACTATGGCTACACCTTC
CASSLVSDGGNYGYTF
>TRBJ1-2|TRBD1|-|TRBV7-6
TGTGCCAGCAGCCCGGACAGGTTTAACTATGGCTACACCTTC
CASSPDRFNYGYTF